This TCR beta chain was recorded in a study of cytomegalovirus exposure and HLA in healthy donors. This clone was counted a single time. Its target is unknown. A junction end diverges from the germline sequence, so it may reflect a read error. The study, taken as a whole, reports: Productive status was seen about 87% or about 30% of the time for most TCR beta V segments in an earlier analysis.

The PCR employed 60 Vbeta primers together with 13 Jbeta primers. Data came from immunoSEQ multiplex PCR; TCRdb stores just in-frame clones and leaves some out. The sample has 100,000 to 120,000 clones; about 68% are singletons. The origin of this receptor is a woman aged 40 to 50 in good health and CMV-seropositive. Specimen: PBMCs.

The CDR3 DNA is TGTGCTAGCAGCCCGGGACAGGGTAGCAATGAGCAGTTCTTC. Translating it yields CASSPGQGSNEQFF. The J gene is TRBJ2-1, the V gene TRBV7-7, with TRBD1 matching over 9 bases. CDR1 is SSHAT, CDR2 FNYEAQ, per germline (reference sequence). The CDR3 has 14 amino acids. The full variable domain, its missing parts supplied by reference TRBV7-7 and TRBJ2-1, is GAGVSQSPRYKVTKRGQDVTLRCDPISSHATLYWYQQALGQGPEFLTYFNYEAQPDKSGLPSDRFSAERPEGSISTLTIQRTEQRDSAMYRCASSPGQGSNEQFFGPGTRLTVL.